The 8 T cell receptor beta chains below come from one sample, sequenced in a study of cytomegalovirus exposure and HLA in healthy donors. Here immunoSEQ multiplex PCR was the method, and the copy in TCRdb shows in-frame clones only, minus some. Among approximately 65,000 clones listed, about 94% were seen once. The sample consisted of PBMCs. Every receptor here comes from a woman aged 18-30 years in good health and CMV-seronegative.

This clone appeared a single time. The chain carries TRBV4-1 and TRBJ2-6; 9 bases map to TRBD1. From germline, CDR1 is MGHRA and CDR2 YSYEKL. The CDR3 is made up of 19 amino acids. The V segment lost 3 bases and the J segment 0 bases; nucleotides outside the gene matches: 9. The CDR3 spells CASSHPTGTGFSGANVLTF. DNA of the CDR3: TGCGCCAGCAGCCACCCAACCGGGACAGGGTTCTCTGGGGCCAACGTCCTGACTTTC.

On this clone: An end of the junction differs from the germline gene, which may be a read error. V usage is TRBV2 and J usage is TRBJ2-1; the D gene is possibly TRBD1 (6 bases). The CDR3 length is 15 residues. Germline CDR1 SNHLY, CDR2 FYNNEI. Here the CDR3 DNA reads TGTACCAGCAGTGGAGGTTTGGGGGACATCAATGAGCAGTTCTTC. Amino acids: CTSSGGLGDINEQFF.

The chain couples TRBV10-1 to TRBJ2-3; 10 bases are shared with TRBD1. There are 16 residues in the CDR3. The J segment lost 4 bases and the V segment lost 6 bases, leaving 10 bases of the junction unmatched. Per germline, CDR1 WNHNN and CDR2 SYGVQD (reference sequence). The CDR3 is CASSEEAGTGADTQYF. For the CDR3, the DNA is TGCGCCAGCAGCGAAGAGGCCGGGACAGGGGCAGATACGCAGTATTTT.

This clone was seen just once. The genes are TRBV7-9 and TRBJ2-2; 12 bases agree with TRBD2. The CDR3 has 16 amino acids. V was pared by 5 bases and J by 13 bases, with 14 bases of the junction left unmatched. CDR1 is SEHNR, CDR2 FQNEAQ, per germline (reference sequence). The CDR3 DNA reads TGTGCCAGCAGCCCAAAATGGCGACTAGCGGGAGTCTGGCTGTTTTTT. Its protein is CASSPKWRLAGVWLFF.

This clone was detected only once. V gene TRBV6-6 combines with J gene TRBJ1-3; the match to TRBD1 covers 9 bases. CDR3 length: 15 amino acids. V was pared by 1 base and J by 3 bases, with 1 base of the junction left unmatched. Germline V gives CDR1 MNHNY, CDR2 SVGAGI (reference sequence). The CDR3 spells CASSYLGQGGNTIYF. The CDR3 DNA is TGTGCCAGCAGTTACTTGGGACAGGGTGGAAACACCATATATTTT.

In this sample, this clone turned up once. V and J are TRBV9 and TRBJ1-3; D gene ambiguous. CDR3 length: 14 residues. The germline gives CDR1 SGDLS, CDR2 YYNGEE. V was pared by 7 bases and J by 0 bases, with 11 bases between. The CDR3 nucleotides read TGTGCCAGCCAGTTGGGGAGCTCTGGAAACACCATATATTTT. Amino acid sequence: CASQLGSSGNTIYF.

The V and J genes are TRBV28 and TRBJ2-3; 12 nucleotides agree with TRBD1. V lost 5 bases and J lost 6; bases outside the gene matches: 6. CDR1 is MDHEN, CDR2 SYDVKM, per germline. The CDR3 extends over 15 amino acids. This CDR3 is CASSPGQGAFDTQYF. CDR3 coding DNA: TGTGCCAGCAGTCCGGGACAGGGGGCATTCGATACGCAGTATTTT.

The chain couples TRBV27 to TRBJ1-2; D is uncertain. Germline CDR1 MNHEY, CDR2 SMNVEV (reference sequence). This CDR3 has 13 amino acids. Trimming stripped 3 bases from V and 2 bases from J, with 7 bases between. CDR3 DNA: TGTGCCAGCAGTTTTTACAGAAACTATGGCTACACCTTC. As protein: CASSFYRNYGYTF.